One T cell receptor beta chain is described in this entry. Its antigen remains unknown. This sample is drawn from a study of CD8+CD57+ T cells in acquired aplastic anemia. Study context: The study obtained an average of roughly 2.9 ug of DNA from sorted CD4+ and CD8+ cells. Approximately 11 million reads were obtained on average for healthy donor CD4+ cells.

Study observations and caveats: Overlap between patients and controls comprised 25 to 35 CD8+ CDR3 sequences. Researchers reported that CD8+ Simpson's diversity was not significantly different in patients versus controls.

TCR beta VDJ combinations and CDR3 sequences were profiled from genomic DNA. One entry per CDR3 protein results from TCRdb running MiXCR on the reads. The sample includes about 170,000 distinct CDR3 sequences, around 60% of them seen just once. In germline, CDR1 is SEHNR, CDR2 FQNEAQ (reference sequence). The V gene lost 5 bases and the J gene lost 10 bases, with 15 bases spanning the gap. This CDR3 has 13 amino acids. The clonotype was recovered from a human donor in good health. The source material was sorted CD4+, CD8+, or CD8+CD57+ T cells (not recorded which) from PBMCs. The J gene is TRBJ2-1, the V gene TRBV7-9; the D gene is possibly TRBD1 (5 bases). The CDR3 nucleotides are TGTGCCAGCAGCCGTCGACAGAAGTACGAGCAGTTCTTC. Its translation is CASSRRQKYEQFF.